This T cell receptor beta chain is from a study of blood T cells in healthy people across ages. The wider study: T cells yielded about one barcoded beta molecule per two cells through template switching.

With respect to this clonotype: The antigen is not known.

Germline assignment: CDR1 SNHLY and CDR2 FYNNEI. The CDR3 length is 14 residues. The V and J ends lost 7 bases and 6 bases respectively, with 18 bases between them. With a J-beta primer mix and a sample-barcoded 5' primer, a second PCR ran about 6 to 11 cycles. TCRdb passed the 5' RACE reads through MiXCR, listing each CDR3 protein once. This repertoire shows more than 1,400,000 distinct CDR3 sequences, 35% to 45% found once; its top ten account for roughly 8.2%. The draw of peripheral blood yielded roughly 9.4 milliliters from each donor. Study-wide points: Significant beta diversity loss was already apparent by age around 36, declining roughly linearly.

This receptor was identified in a woman aged 18 to 35 in good health. Sequencing was carried out using blood. V usage is TRBV2 and J usage is TRBJ1-1; TRBD1 is a possible D gene (5 bases). CDR3 region: CASIIWDRGPEAFF. Here the CDR3 DNA reads TGTGCCAGCATCATTTGGGACCGAGGCCCTGAAGCTTTCTTT.